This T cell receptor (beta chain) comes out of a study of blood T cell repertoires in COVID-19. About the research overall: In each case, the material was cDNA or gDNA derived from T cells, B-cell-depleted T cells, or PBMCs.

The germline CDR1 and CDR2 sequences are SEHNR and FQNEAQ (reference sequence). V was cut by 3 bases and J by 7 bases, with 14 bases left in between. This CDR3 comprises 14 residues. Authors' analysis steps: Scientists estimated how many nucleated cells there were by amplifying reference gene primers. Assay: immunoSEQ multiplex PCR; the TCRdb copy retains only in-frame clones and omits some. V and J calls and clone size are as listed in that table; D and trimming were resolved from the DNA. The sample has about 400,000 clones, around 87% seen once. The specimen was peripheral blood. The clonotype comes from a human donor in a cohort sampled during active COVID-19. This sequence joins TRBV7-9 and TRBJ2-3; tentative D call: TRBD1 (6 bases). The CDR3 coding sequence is TGTGCCAGCAGCTTGGGGGCTAGCTGGAATACGCAGTATTTT. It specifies CASSLGASWNTQYF.